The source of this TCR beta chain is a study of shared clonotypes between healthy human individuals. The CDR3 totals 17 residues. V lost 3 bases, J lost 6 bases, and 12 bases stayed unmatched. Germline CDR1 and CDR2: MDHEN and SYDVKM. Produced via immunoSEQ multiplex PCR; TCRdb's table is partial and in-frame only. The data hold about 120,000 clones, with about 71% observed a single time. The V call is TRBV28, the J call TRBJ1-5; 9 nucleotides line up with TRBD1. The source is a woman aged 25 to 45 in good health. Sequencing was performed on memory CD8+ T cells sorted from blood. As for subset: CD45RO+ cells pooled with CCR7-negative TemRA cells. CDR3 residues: CASSFFGEDRGSQPQHF. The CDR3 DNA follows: TGTGCCAGCAGTTTCTTCGGAGAGGACAGGGGAAGTCAGCCCCAGCATTTT.